Reported below is one T cell receptor (beta chain). The data originate from a study of brain metastases from non-small cell lung cancer. Produced via immunoSEQ multiplex PCR; TCRdb's table is partial and in-frame only. The table records almost 2,500 clones, roughly 83% of them present only once. CDR1 and CDR2 (germline): MNHEY, SVGEGT. V dropped 3 bases and J dropped 7 bases, with 13 bases sitting between them. This CDR3 is built from 14 residues. What was sequenced was tumor-adjacent normal tissue. This TCR was recovered from a donor at least 40 years old with non-small cell lung cancer. The chain links TRBV6-2 or TRBV6-3 to TRBJ1-5; D is uncertain. CDR3 amino acids: CASSYYESGQPQHF. The DNA of the CDR3 is TGTGCCAGCAGTTATTATGAATCCGGCCAGCCCCAGCATTTT.